The T cell receptor beta chain described here comes from a study of blood T cell repertoires in COVID-19. As for the study in general: Collection of acute and convalescent COVID-19 samples took place in the United States, Italy and Spain. Sample material is recorded as cDNA or gDNA derived from T cells, B-cell-depleted T cells, or PBMCs.

CDR1 and CDR2 from the germline V gene are SGHVS and FNYEAQ. V lost 5 bases, J lost 6 bases, and 7 bases stayed unmatched. The CDR3 length is 15 residues. The authors' processing: Amplification with reference gene primers provided the estimates of nucleated cell counts. The data were produced by immunoSEQ multiplex PCR, yet TCRdb's version contains in-frame clones alone and is incomplete. V, J and clone size are those of that table, while D and trimming were read from the DNA. The sample has 200,000 to 250,000 clones; about 90% are singletons. The sample consisted of peripheral blood. This TCR came from a man between 18 and 35 years old with active or convalescent COVID-19. J is TRBJ2-3 and V is TRBV7-6, with TRBD1 identical over 11 bases. Here the CDR3 reads CASSTGQGAVDTQYF. The CDR3 coding sequence is TGTGCCAGCAGCACCGGACAGGGGGCCGTCGATACGCAGTATTTT. Variable domain in full (rest from reference TRBV7-6 and TRBJ2-3): GAGVSQSPRYKVTKRGQDVALRCDPISGHVSLYWYRQALGQGPEFLTYFNYEAQQDKSGLPNDRFSAERPEGSISTLTIQRTEQRDSAMYRCASSTGQGAVDTQYFGPGTRLTVL.